What follows are 16 T cell receptor beta chains derived from one specimen sequenced in a study of cytomegalovirus exposure and HLA in healthy donors. In the PCR, 60 Vbeta and 13 Jbeta primers were used. Profiling relied on immunoSEQ multiplex PCR, and the TCRdb table lists in-frame clones only, not all of them. The table lists more than 80,000 clones, over 60% of them singletons. Sequencing was carried out using PBMCs. The receptors originated from a man between 60 and 75 years old in good health and CMV-seronegative.

The chain has TRBV29-1 and TRBJ2-5; D is possibly TRBD1 (6 bases). The CDR3 has 12 residues. Germline-derived CDR1 and CDR2 are SQVTM and ANQGSEA. V was pared by 7 bases and J by 1 base, with 10 bases between. For the CDR3, the DNA is TGCAGCGCCTCGGACAGCCAAGAGACCCAGTACTTC. Translated, it gives CSASDSQETQYF.

This clone was counted once. The V call is TRBV19, the J call TRBJ1-2; D gene ambiguous. The CDR3 length is 17 residues. V lost 2 bases and J 0 bases, leaving 16 bases between the germline ends. From germline, CDR1 is LNHDA and CDR2 SQIVND (reference sequence). CDR3 sequence: CASSITVSLTANYGYTF. The CDR3 DNA sequence: TGTGCCAGTAGTATAACTGTCAGCCTTACAGCTAACTATGGCTACACCTTC.

The chain joins TRBV5-1 to TRBJ1-1; D is perhaps TRBD1 (5 bases). V was trimmed by 2 bases and J by 1 base, leaving 9 bases between them. CDR1 and CDR2 (germline): SGHRS, YFSETQ. This CDR3 contains 14 residues. The CDR3 loop is CASSFLQGNTEAFF. The CDR3 coding sequence is TGCGCCAGCAGCTTCCTTCAGGGGAACACTGAAGCTTTCTTT.

The V and J genes are TRBV2 and TRBJ1-3; D is uncertain. Germline V gene data show CDR1 as SNHLY and CDR2 as FYNNEI. Trimming shortened V by 1 base and J by 4 bases, and 8 bases separated the two germline ends. The CDR3 sequence is 14 residues long. The CDR3 nucleotides read TGTGCCAGCAGTGAAGGGCCTGTAGGAAACACCATATATTTT. Protein product: CASSEGPVGNTIYF. Supplemented by reference TRBV2 and TRBJ1-3, the full variable domain reads EPEVTQTPSHQVTQMGQEVILRCVPISNHLYFYWYRQILGQKVEFLVSFYNNEISEKSEIFDDQFSVERPDGSNFTLKIRSTKLEDSAMYFCASSEGPVGNTIYFGEGSWLTVV.

The chain couples TRBV5-1 to TRBJ2-7; 9 nucleotides line up with TRBD1. This CDR3 spans 15 amino acids. The V gene's germline CDR1 is SGHRS and CDR2 YFSETQ. Trimming took 0 bases from V and 1 from J; bases not matched to a gene: 2. Here the CDR3 DNA reads TGCGCCAGCAGCTTGGTGGGGACAGGGTCCTACGAGCAGTACTTC. Translating gives CASSLVGTGSYEQYF.

This CDR3 reads CASGPREGLHF. The CDR3 DNA is TGTGCCAGCGGCCCCCGGGAAGGCCTCCACTTT. The V gene is TRBV9, the J gene TRBJ1-6; D not resolved. This CDR3 has 11 residues. V was clipped by 7 bases and J by 15 bases, with 14 bases between them. The germline gives CDR1 SGDLS, CDR2 YYNGEE. The full variable domain, its missing parts supplied by reference TRBV9 and TRBJ1-6, is DSGVTQTPKHLITATGQRVTLRCSPRSGDLSVYWYQQSLDQGLQFLIQYYNGEERAKGNILERFSAQQFPDLHSELNLSSLELGDSALYFCASGPREGLHFGNGTRLTVT.

In its sample, this clone was seen once. The V gene is TRBV5-1, the J gene TRBJ2-5, with a weak D call TRBD1 (6 bases). Germline V gene sequence: CDR1 SGHRS, CDR2 YFSETQ. The CDR3 extends over 13 amino acids. V gave up 2 bases and J gave up 4 bases, with 9 bases separating them. The CDR3 here is CASSFTGLETQYF. CDR3 sequence (DNA): TGCGCCAGCAGCTTCACAGGGTTAGAGACCCAGTACTTC.

This chain uses TRBV19 with TRBJ2-1, with 13 positions matching TRBD2. Germline V gives CDR1 LNHDA, CDR2 SQIVND (reference sequence). This CDR3 comprises 19 residues. With 10 bases clipped from V and 7 bases from J, the junction kept 22 bases outside the gene matches. CDR3 nucleotide sequence: TGTGCCACCTTTTCTAGAAGGACTAGCGGGGGCCTAGGGATAAATGAGCAGTTCTTC. As protein: CATFSRRTSGGLGINEQFF.

This clone was picked up a small number of times. The CDR3 loop is CASSLVGDTEAFF. CDR3 sequence (DNA): TGTGCCAGCAGCTTAGTCGGGGACACTGAAGCTTTCTTT. This chain joins TRBV7-9 and TRBJ1-1, with D uncertain. The length of the CDR3 is 13 residues. Trimming shortened V by 1 base and J by 3 bases, and 6 bases separated the two germline ends. CDR1 is SEHNR and CDR2 is FQNEAQ in the germline V gene (reference sequence).

The count of this clone is one. The rearrangement uses TRBV19 and TRBJ1-2; no reliable D call. Trimming left V 5 bases short and J 5 bases short, with 15 bases between. The CDR3 is 14 residues long. Germline V gives CDR1 LNHDA, CDR2 SQIVND (reference sequence). CDR3 sequence reads: CASSSRESPYGYTF. Here the CDR3 DNA reads TGTGCCAGTAGTTCCCGGGAGAGTCCATATGGCTACACCTTC.

The chain links TRBV18 to TRBJ1-6, with TRBD1 identical over 7 bases. This CDR3 is 15 amino acids long. The J segment lost 7 bases and the V segment lost 4 bases, leaving 7 bases of the junction unmatched. Germline CDR1 KGHSH, CDR2 LQKENI. The CDR3 loop is CASSRTGTENSPLHF. The CDR3 region has the DNA TGTGCCAGCTCACGGACCGGGACAGAAAATTCACCCCTCCACTTT.

The chain carries TRBV25-1 and TRBJ1-2; TRBD1 agrees at 9 bases. The germline V gene has CDR1 MGHDK and CDR2 SYGVNS. The CDR3 extends over 16 amino acids. With 4 bases clipped from V and 2 bases from J, the junction kept 8 bases outside the gene matches. CDR3 in DNA: TGTGCCAGCAGTGGACAGGGGGGACTCTCGAACTATGGCTACACCTTC. Its protein is CASSGQGGLSNYGYTF.

The gene calls are TRBV11-2 and TRBJ1-1; D gene unclear. The germline gives CDR1 SGHAT, CDR2 FQNNGV. V lost 3 bases, J lost 1 base, and 9 bases lay in between. The CDR3 contains 14 residues. Here the CDR3 DNA reads TGTGCCAGCAGCTTTGGCCGGGAGAACACTGAAGCTTTCTTT. Residues: CASSFGRENTEAFF.

The genes are TRBV27 and TRBJ2-2; 7 nucleotides agree with TRBD1. V shed 6 bases and J 3 bases; nucleotides not matched to a gene: 7. Per germline, CDR1 MNHEY and CDR2 SMNVEV (reference sequence). The CDR3 spans 15 residues. The DNA for the CDR3 is TGTGCCAGCAGCCCTGGACAGGCATACACCGGGGAGCTGTTTTTT. It encodes CASSPGQAYTGELFF.

The chain carries TRBV6-6 and TRBJ2-7, with D possibly matching TRBD1 (6 bases). This CDR3 region has 15 residues. Trimming shortened V by 7 bases and J by 6 bases, and 22 bases separated the two germline ends. Germline V gene data show CDR1 as MNHNY and CDR2 as SVGAGI (reference sequence). CDR3 sequence reads: CASTSGQGGGLEQYF. The CDR3 DNA is TGTGCCAGCACCTCAGGGCAGGGTGGGGGCCTCGAGCAGTACTTC.

This rearrangement joins TRBV25-1 to TRBJ2-3; D is possibly TRBD2 (5 bases). Deletions cut 5 bases from V and 5 bases from J, with 20 bases between. Germline CDR1 MGHDK, CDR2 SYGVNS. The CDR3 contains 16 residues. CDR3 residues: CASSPRLTRVKDTQYF. CDR3 sequence (DNA): TGTGCCAGCAGTCCAAGACTAACGAGGGTGAAAGATACGCAGTATTTT.